This T cell receptor (beta chain) came from a study of neurological immune-mediated disorders. Germline V CDR1 and CDR2: SGDLS, YYNGEE. The CDR3 extends over 15 amino acids. This clonotype was counted only a few times. Mismatch with germline at one junction end may stem from a read error. TCRdb analysed the 5' RACE reads with MiXCR anew, one entry per CDR3 protein. The sample lists about 59,000 distinct CDR3 sequences, 3.5% to 4.5% occurring once. The V call is TRBV9, the J call TRBJ1-6, with D maybe TRBD1 (6 bases). The sample was PBMCs. This receptor was obtained from a woman aged 50 to 60 with multiple sclerosis. As DNA, the CDR3 is TGTGCCAGCAGCGTAGCTTTTGGACAGAATTCACCCCTCAACTTT. It is translated as CASSVAFGQNSPLNF.